One and the same sample provided the 14 T cell receptor beta chains below, sequenced in a study of T-cell memory formation after mild COVID-19. TCRdb ran MiXCR on the 5' RACE reads and lists one entry per CDR3 protein. This repertoire shows just over 400,000 distinct CDR3 sequences, 20% to 25% found once; its top ten account for around 13%. Sequencing was carried out using PBMCs or a T cell subset sorted from them (not recorded which). The source of these receptors is an adult woman who had mild COVID-19 (a few samples of this study predate the infection). Cell type and time point are not known.

This rearrangement joins TRBV13 to TRBJ2-2; D unclear. The CDR3 is 15 amino acids. Germline V gene data show CDR1 as PRHDT and CDR2 as FYEKMQ (reference sequence). Trimming removed 2 bases at V and 5 bases at J, with 12 bases between. The CDR3 here is CASSLRSWSTGELFF. CDR3 DNA: TGTGCCAGCAGCTTAAGGTCCTGGTCGACCGGGGAGCTGTTTTTT. Using reference TRBV13 and TRBJ2-2 for the parts outside the CDR3, the full variable domain is AAGVIQSPRHLIKEKRETATLKCYPIPRHDTVYWYQQGPGQDPQFLISFYEKMQSDKGSIPDRFSAQQFSDYHSELNMSSLELGDSALYFCASSLRSWSTGELFFGEGSRLTVL.

The chain uses TRBV30 and TRBJ2-5; 10 nucleotides line up with TRBD2. The CDR3 length is 15 residues. Per germline, CDR1 GTSNPN and CDR2 SVGIG (reference sequence). Trimming cost V 0 bases and J 2 bases; bases outside gene matches: 3. The CDR3 is CAWSVGLASQETQYF. The DNA of the CDR3 is TGTGCCTGGAGTGTGGGACTAGCGAGTCAAGAGACCCAGTACTTC.

This rearrangement joins TRBV14 to TRBJ2-2; weak D call: TRBD2 (5 bases). Per germline, CDR1 SGHDN and CDR2 FVKESK. Trimming removed 4 bases at V and 7 bases at J, with 16 bases between. The CDR3 runs 15 residues. The CDR3, as DNA: TGTGCCAGCAGCCCCCGTCAAGCGGCTGGCGGGGAGCTGTTTTTT. It yields the protein CASSPRQAAGGELFF.

The chain combines TRBV5-1 with TRBJ2-7; D gene uncertain. The CDR3 covers 14 residues. Germline CDR1 reads SGHRS; CDR2 reads YFSETQ. The ends were cut back, 4 bases at V and 3 bases at J, with 14 bases in the middle. Here the CDR3 reads CASSRTGSDYEQYF. The CDR3, as DNA: TGCGCCAGCAGCCGAACCGGGTCCGACTACGAGCAGTACTTC.

This clonotype came up a few times. The genes are TRBV9 and TRBJ2-1, with D tentatively TRBD2 (6 bases). The CDR3 consists of 15 residues. Looked up from germline, CDR1 is SGDLS and CDR2 is YYNGEE. Trimming took 0 bases from V and 9 from J, leaving 16 bases between them. For the CDR3, the DNA is TGTGCCAGCAGCGTAGTGAGGGACTTCGTCGGTGAGCAGTTCTTC. Translated, it gives CASSVVRDFVGEQFF.

The chain recombines TRBV7-6 with TRBJ2-7; 9 bases line up with TRBD2. CDR3 length equals 14 residues. The V and J ends lost 4 bases and 2 bases, in that order; junction bases with no gene match: 3. CDR1 and CDR2 (germline): SGHVS, FNYEAQ. The CDR3: CASSSSGETYEQYF. The CDR3 DNA sequence: TGTGCCAGCAGCTCTAGCGGGGAAACCTACGAGCAGTACTTC.

The chain is built from TRBV12-3 or TRBV12-4 and TRBJ2-2; possibly TRBD1 or TRBD2 for D (5 bases each). V shed 3 bases and J shed 3 bases, with 14 bases lying between them. The CDR3 has 16 amino acids. CDR3: CASSFPGAGYTGELFF. CDR3 DNA sequence: TGTGCCAGCAGTTTTCCCGGGGCAGGGTACACCGGGGAGCTGTTTTTT.

This clonotype was recorded a few times. V is TRBV11-2 and J is TRBJ2-5, with TRBD2 identical over 7 bases. With V trimmed by 7 bases and J by 1 base, 3 bases remained unmatched. The CDR3 is 13 residues long. The germline V gene encodes CDR1 SGHAT and CDR2 FQNNGV. The CDR3 DNA follows: TGTGCCAGCACAGCGGGGATCCAAGAGACCCAGTACTTC. It codes for CASTAGIQETQYF.

The rearrangement links TRBV27 to TRBJ2-1; a possible D gene is TRBD2 (6 bases). CDR1 MNHEY and CDR2 SMNVEV come from the germline V gene (reference sequence). There are 12 residues in the CDR3. V was clipped by 4 bases and J by 16 bases, with 17 bases between them. The CDR3 sequence is CASSSPPREYFF. The DNA of the CDR3 is TGTGCCAGCAGTTCGCCACCGCGGGAATATTTCTTC.

In this sample, this clonotype turned up a few times. This sequence joins TRBV29-1 and TRBJ2-1; unclear D gene. The germline CDR1 and CDR2 sequences are SQVTM and ANQGSEA. The V and J ends lost 3 bases and 4 bases respectively, with 13 bases between them. The length of the CDR3 is 14 residues. The CDR3 region is CSVEVLAVYNEQFF. The CDR3 region has the DNA TGCAGCGTTGAGGTACTCGCGGTGTACAATGAGCAGTTCTTC.

This clonotype was counted between two and nine times. The chain uses TRBV11-2 and TRBJ2-4; D gene uncertain. Germline V gene sequence: CDR1 SGHAT, CDR2 FQNNGV. There are 15 residues in the CDR3. Trimming left V 2 bases short and J 3 bases short, with 11 bases between. The CDR3 reads CASSLSGLGKNIQYF. The CDR3 DNA sequence: TGTGCCAGCAGCTTATCCGGGCTGGGCAAAAACATTCAGTACTTC.

The chain has TRBV6-5 and TRBJ2-3; the D gene is possibly TRBD1 (5 bases). Between the trimmed V and J ends, which lost 2 bases and 4 bases, there was a span of 7 bases. Per the germline V gene, CDR1 is MNHEY and CDR2 is SVGAGI. This CDR3 is 13 amino acids long. The CDR3 loop is CASSYARADTQYF. The CDR3 DNA reads as TGTGCCAGCAGTTACGCCAGGGCAGATACGCAGTATTTT.

V and J are TRBV12-3 or TRBV12-4 and TRBJ2-1; D gene unclear. The CDR3 is 12 amino acids. V lost 7 bases to trimming and J lost 4 bases, with 8 bases between them. This CDR3 is CASKAPYNEQFF. In DNA form, the CDR3 reads TGTGCCAGCAAGGCACCGTACAATGAGCAGTTCTTC.

The chain carries TRBV15 and TRBJ2-2, with D tentatively TRBD1 (6 bases). The CDR3 has 17 amino acids. Germline CDR1 is LNHNV and CDR2 is YYDKDF (reference sequence). Trimming removed 0 bases from V and 3 bases from J, with 14 bases in between. In nucleotides, the CDR3 is TGTGCCACCAGCAGAGATTTTTACAGGGTCGACACCGGGGAGCTGTTTTTT. Protein: CATSRDFYRVDTGELFF.